The rows below give T cell receptor beta chains drawn from one sample of a study of cytomegalovirus exposure and HLA in healthy donors. The repertoire was sequenced with immunoSEQ multiplex PCR; TCRdb's copy has only in-frame clones and lacks some. The sample records some 140,000 clones, approximately 8.9% being singletons. The specimen sequenced was PBMCs. Receptors were obtained from a woman in her thirties or forties in good health and CMV-seropositive. CDR3s include the opening cysteine and the closing phenylalanine or tryptophan. A D gene is named only where the DNA matches it firmly. The size field is filled for only some rows; it gives once, few, many or a size class.

>few|TRBV5-4|TRBD1|TRBJ1-3
TGTGCCAGCAGCCCCGGACAGGGGAGGGCTGGAAACACCATATATTTT
CASSPGQGRAGNTIYF
>NA|TRBV7-2|NA|TRBJ1-5
TGTGCCAGCAGCTTAAGGGACACCGGTCAGCCCCAGCATTTT
CASSLRDTGQPQHF
>NA|TRBV7-9|NA|TRBJ1-1
TGTGCCAGCAGCAACCTGGGCGGGGGGCAGGATAGCACTGAAGCTTTCTTT
CASSNLGGGQDSTEAFF
>NA|TRBV5-8|TRBD1|TRBJ1-5
TGTGCCAGCAGACGACAGGGGATGGGCAATCAGCCCCAGCATTTT
CASRRQGMGNQPQHF
>NA|TRBV5-1|TRBD2|TRBJ2-7
TGCGCCAGCAGCTGGGCCGGGACTAGCGGAACCTACGAGCAGTACTTC
CASSWAGTSGTYEQYF
>NA|TRBV6-5|TRBD1|TRBJ2-2
TGTGCCAGTAGTTCCAACGCCGGGACAGGGACCGGGGAGCTGTTTTTT
CASSSNAGTGTGELFF
>few|TRBV5-1|TRBD2|TRBJ2-7
TGCGCCAGCAGCTTCTCTAGCGGGGGGATAGAGCAGTACTTC
CASSFSSGGIEQYF
>NA|TRBV19|TRBD1|TRBJ1-5
TGTGCCAGTACCCCGGACAGGGTGGCTCAGCCCCAGCATTTT
CASTPDRVAQPQHF
>NA|TRBV14|TRBD1|TRBJ1-2
TGTGCCAGCAGGGGGACAGGAACTAACTATGGCTACACCTTC
CASRGTGTNYGYTF
>NA|TRBV5-1|TRBD2|TRBJ2-1
TGCGCCAGCGAACCGACTAGCGGGGAAGGTTGGAATGAGCAGTTCTTC
CASEPTSGEGWNEQFF
>NA|TRBV5-6|TRBD1|TRBJ1-1
TGTGCCAGCAGCCGGATGACCGGGACAGGGGTAATTGCTTTCTTT
CASSRMTGTGVIAFF
>few|TRBV7-8|NA|TRBJ2-1
TGTGCCAGCAGCCGTGAGGAAGGTGAGCAGTTCTTC
CASSREEGEQFF
>NA|TRBV2|NA|TRBJ2-4
TGTGCCAGCAGTGCCGACAGTAGAATAAACATTCAGTACTTC
CASSADSRINIQYF
>NA|TRBV4-3|NA|TRBJ1-6
TGCGCCAGCAGCCTAGACGGGGGAATGGGTTCACCCCTCCACTTT
CASSLDGGMGSPLHF
>NA|TRBV12-5|TRBD1|TRBJ2-2
TGTGCTAGTGGCCCGAAGGACAGGGTGGCCGGGGAGCTGTTTTTT
CASGPKDRVAGELFF
>few|TRBV6-6|NA|TRBJ2-2
TGTGCCAGCACGGTCGGGGTATCGTCCGGGGAGCTGTTTTTT
CASTVGVSSGELFF